One and the same sample provided the 30 T cell receptor beta chains below, sequenced in a study of OX40 agonist ivuxolimab in advanced cancers. This table comes from immunoSEQ multiplex PCR, and its TCRdb copy is limited to in-frame clones, with some not included. The sample yields 70,000 or so clones, around 84% seen once. The sample here was CD4+ or CD8+ T cells sorted from blood, taken in a trial of the OX40 agonist ivuxolimab. These TCRs come from an adult with an advanced solid tumor such as melanoma, head and neck, liver or kidney cancer.

The chain combines TRBV6-6 with TRBJ2-7; tentatively, D is TRBD2 (6 bases). Germline V lookup: CDR1 MNHNY, CDR2 SVGAGI (reference sequence). The CDR3 sequence is 14 residues long. Trimming took off 2 bases at V and 0 bases at J, with 8 bases between the two ends. The DNA of the CDR3 is TGTGCCAGCAGTTACGGCGGGGACTCCTACGAGCAGTACTTC. It is translated as CASSYGGDSYEQYF.

The J gene is TRBJ2-1, the V gene TRBV5-4; the D is unclear. Germline CDR1 SGHNT, CDR2 YYREEE (reference sequence). The germline V and J ends were trimmed by 2 bases and 7 bases, with 10 bases remaining between them. This CDR3 has 13 residues. CDR3: CASSLPSDNEQFF. For the CDR3, the DNA is TGTGCCAGCAGCTTACCAAGCGATAATGAGCAGTTCTTC.

The chain recombines TRBV19 with TRBJ2-7; either TRBD1 or TRBD2 may supply D (5 bases each). The CDR3 extends over 13 amino acids. Germline-derived CDR1 and CDR2 are LNHDA and SQIVND (reference sequence). V lost 5 bases to trimming and J lost 6 bases, with 14 bases between them. This chain's CDR3 is CASSAATGGEQYF. CDR3 coding DNA: TGTGCCAGTAGTGCCGCTACTGGGGGCGAGCAGTACTTC.

The chain recombines TRBV5-8 with TRBJ2-3, with 11 bases lining up with TRBD2. V lost 3 bases, J lost 1 base, and 4 bases stayed unmatched. The CDR3 length is 16 residues. Germline CDR1 SGHTS, CDR2 YDEGEE. The CDR3 loop reads CASSSGLAGGTDTQYF. The CDR3 nucleotides read TGTGCCAGCAGCTCCGGACTAGCGGGTGGCACAGATACGCAGTATTTT.

This clone was seen once. This chain links TRBV7-8 with TRBJ1-4, with 10 bases matching TRBD1. The CDR3 is 14 residues long. Germline-derived CDR1 and CDR2 are SGHVS and FQNEAQ. Losses at the gene ends were 5 bases for V and 7 bases for J; bases not matched to a gene: 4. In nucleotides, the CDR3 is TGTGCCAGCAGCCGGGACAGGGGTGGTGAAAAACTGTTTTTT. It codes for CASSRDRGGEKLFF.

V usage is TRBV2 and J usage is TRBJ2-4; D is possibly TRBD1 (7 bases). V was cut by 4 bases and J by 9 bases, with 10 bases left in between. This CDR3 region has 12 residues. Germline CDR1 and CDR2: SNHLY and FYNNEI. The CDR3 region is CASSVQGGIQYF. The DNA for the CDR3 is TGTGCCAGCAGTGTTCAGGGGGGCATTCAGTACTTC. The whole variable domain, remainder taken from reference TRBV2 and TRBJ2-4, is EPEVTQTPSHQVTQMGQEVILRCVPISNHLYFYWYRQILGQKVEFLVSFYNNEISEKSEIFDDQFSVERPDGSNFTLKIRSTKLEDSAMYFCASSVQGGIQYFGAGTRLSVL.

The CDR3, as DNA: TGTGCCATCGCGGTCGCTAGCGGGTTCACAGATACGCAGTATTTT. It is translated as CAIAVASGFTDTQYF. V is TRBV10-3 and J is TRBJ2-3; 8 positions agree with TRBD2. The CDR3 totals 15 residues. Germline V gene sequence: CDR1 ENHRY, CDR2 SYGVKD. V was pared by 8 bases and J by 2 bases, with 9 bases of the junction left unmatched.

This sequence joins TRBV7-8 and TRBJ1-2, with D perhaps TRBD1 (6 bases). There are 16 residues in the CDR3. Trimming removed 7 bases at V and 4 bases at J, with 22 bases between. Germline V gene data show CDR1 as SGHVS and CDR2 as FQNEAQ. Written as DNA, the CDR3 is TGTGCCAGCACCCCCCGGAGTGAGACAGGAGTCTATGGCTACACCTTC. Its translation is CASTPRSETGVYGYTF.

This clone was seen a handful of times. The gene calls are TRBV5-5 and TRBJ2-7; 9 bases agree with TRBD1. This CDR3 comprises 15 residues. The germline gives CDR1 SGHKS, CDR2 YYEKEE (reference sequence). V lost 0 bases, J lost 5 bases, and 6 bases stayed unmatched. The CDR3: CASSLEGTGYHEQYF. DNA of the CDR3: TGTGCCAGCAGCTTGGAAGGGACAGGGTATCACGAGCAGTACTTC.

This clone was detected only once. The chain links TRBV7-9 to TRBJ2-3; no clear D. This CDR3 has 14 amino acids. Germline CDR1 is SEHNR and CDR2 is FQNEAQ (reference sequence). Trimming cost V 4 bases and J 2 bases, with 10 bases left between them. The CDR3 loop is CASSSSSITDTQYF. For the CDR3, the DNA is TGTGCCAGCAGCTCTTCCTCAATCACAGATACGCAGTATTTT. The full variable domain, its missing parts supplied by reference TRBV7-9 and TRBJ2-3, is DTGVSQNPRHKITKRGQNVTFRCDPISEHNRLYWYRQTLGQGPEFLTYFQNEAQLEKSRLLSDRFSAERPKGSFSTLEIQRTEQGDSAMYLCASSSSSITDTQYFGPGTRLTVL.

As DNA, the CDR3 is TGCGCCAGCAGCTTGGCGGCTAGCATTTCCCAAGAGACCCAGTACTTC. Its protein product is CASSLAASISQETQYF. V gene TRBV5-1 combines with J gene TRBJ2-5, with D perhaps matching TRBD2 (5 bases). CDR1 is SGHRS and CDR2 is YFSETQ in the germline V gene. CDR3 size: 16 residues. V lost 0 bases and J lost 1, with 13 bases in between.

DNA of the CDR3: TGCGCCAGCAGCCGGTGGACAGAGCAGACCGGGGAGCTGTTTTTT. Translating gives CASSRWTEQTGELFF. The chain couples TRBV5-1 to TRBJ2-2; weak D call: TRBD1 (6 bases). The ends were cut back, 4 bases at V and 5 bases at J, with 15 bases in the middle. The germline V gene encodes CDR1 SGHRS and CDR2 YFSETQ. The CDR3 sequence is 15 residues long.

The V call is TRBV7-8, the J call TRBJ1-6, with D unclear. V was shortened by 1 base and J by 10 bases, with 11 bases between the two germline ends. Germline V gene data show CDR1 as SGHVS and CDR2 as FQNEAQ. The CDR3 consists of 14 residues. The CDR3 sequence: CASSLDRENSPLHF. CDR3 DNA sequence: TGTGCCAGCAGCTTAGACCGGGAGAACTCACCCCTCCACTTT.

This clone was seen a handful of times. The J gene is TRBJ1-2, the V gene TRBV7-2; 8 nucleotides match TRBD1. Trimming took 0 bases from V and 5 from J; bases not matched to a gene: 5. The CDR3 loop spans 15 amino acids. Germline V lookup: CDR1 SGHTA, CDR2 FQGNSA. The CDR3 nucleotides are TGTGCCAGCAGCTTAGCTTGGCAGGGGGCGTATGGCTACACCTTC. This gives the protein CASSLAWQGAYGYTF. The full variable domain, with the rest looked up from reference TRBV7-2 and TRBJ1-2, is GAGVSQSPSNKVTEKGKDVELRCDPISGHTALYWYRQSLGQGLEFLIYFQGNSAPDKSGLPSDRFSAERTGGSVSTLTIQRTQQEDSAVYLCASSLAWQGAYGYTFGSGTRLTVV.

J is TRBJ1-2 and V is TRBV5-1, with a possible D match to TRBD1 (6 bases). V lost 1 base and J 0 bases, leaving 10 bases between the germline ends. This CDR3 is 15 amino acids long. CDR1 and CDR2 (germline): SGHRS, YFSETQ. Written as DNA, the CDR3 is TGCGCCAGCAGCTTGTCCGGGACACCTAACTATGGCTACACCTTC. Protein sequence: CASSLSGTPNYGYTF. Complete variable domain (other parts from reference TRBV5-1 and TRBJ1-2): KAGVTQTPRYLIKTRGQQVTLSCSPISGHRSVSWYQQTPGQGLQFLFEYFSETQRNKGNFPGRFSGRQFSNSRSEMNVSTLELGDSALYLCASSLSGTPNYGYTFGSGTRLTVV.

This clone was recorded once. The chain joins TRBV11-2 to TRBJ2-7, with D tentatively TRBD1 or TRBD2 (5 bases each). Deletions cut 1 base from V and 6 bases from J, with 22 bases between. CDR1 is SGHAT and CDR2 is FQNNGV in the germline V gene. There are 17 residues in the CDR3. CDR3 DNA: TGTGCCAGCAGCTTAGTGTGGGGGAGTGTCCCCGGCCTCGAGCAGTACTTC. Encoded protein: CASSLVWGSVPGLEQYF.

The table lists this clone with a count of one. The chain carries TRBV5-1 and TRBJ2-7; 12 bases match TRBD2. V was clipped by 0 bases and J by 4 bases; unmatched bases: 2. Germline V gene data show CDR1 as SGHRS and CDR2 as YFSETQ. This CDR3 contains 15 residues. CDR3 DNA sequence: TGCGCCAGCAGCTTGGGACTAGCGGGAGAGTACGAGCAGTACTTC. Translating it yields CASSLGLAGEYEQYF.

The chain carries TRBV18 and TRBJ2-3; no clear D. CDR1 is KGHSH and CDR2 is LQKENI in the germline V gene. The CDR3 runs to 15 residues. Trimming removed 3 bases from V and 1 base from J, with 11 bases in between. CDR3 protein: CASSPGFAGTDTQYF. The CDR3 DNA sequence: TGTGCCAGCTCACCTGGGTTCGCGGGCACAGATACGCAGTATTTT.

V usage is TRBV27 and J usage is TRBJ1-1, with TRBD1 as a possible D gene (5 bases). The ends were cut back, 4 bases at V and 6 bases at J, with 12 bases in the middle. This CDR3 comprises 13 residues. The germline CDR1 and CDR2 sequences are MNHEY and SMNVEV (reference sequence). CDR3 nucleotide sequence: TGTGCCAGCAGTTGGGGCAGGGTCTCTGAAGCTTTCTTT. This sequence encodes CASSWGRVSEAFF.

The chain has TRBV6-6 and TRBJ2-7; maybe TRBD2 (6 bases). Trimming left V 2 bases short and J 5 bases short, with 16 bases between. Per the germline V gene, CDR1 is MNHNY and CDR2 is SVGAGI (reference sequence). The CDR3 sequence is 15 residues long. CDR3 nucleotide sequence: TGTGCCAGCAGTTACAGGGCGGGATCTATCCACGAGCAGTACTTC. Amino acid sequence: CASSYRAGSIHEQYF.

The V call is TRBV4-1, the J call TRBJ1-2; D gene ambiguous. This CDR3 has 14 residues. Deletions cut 1 base from V and 4 bases from J, with 10 bases between. Germline CDR1 is MGHRA and CDR2 is YSYEKL. CDR3 in amino acids: CASSQVPAAYGYTF. The CDR3, as DNA: TGCGCCAGCAGCCAAGTTCCAGCGGCCTATGGCTACACCTTC.

This chain joins TRBV27 and TRBJ1-1; maybe TRBD1 (6 bases). Germline-derived CDR1 and CDR2 are MNHEY and SMNVEV (reference sequence). The V end lost 5 bases, the J end lost 4 bases, and 17 bases lay between the germline ends. The CDR3 is 15 residues long. DNA of the CDR3: TGTGCCAGCAGTCTCTCCCCGGGGGGCCGCACTGAAGCTTTCTTT. Translating gives CASSLSPGGRTEAFF.

Points on this clone: Because the CDR3's place on the DNA is in doubt, the DNA is left out and the CDR3 is given as listed by TCRdb. This chain's CDR3 is CTSSQDYYCRRYTDTQYF. The chain uses TRBV1 and TRBJ2-3; the table calls TRBD2, which could not be checked here. TRBV1 is an annotated pseudogene. The CDR3 comprises 18 residues, both ends counted.

This rearrangement joins TRBV9 to TRBJ2-1; 8 bases line up with TRBD2. The CDR3 consists of 18 residues. V shed 4 bases and J 0 bases; nucleotides not matched to a gene: 12. Germline V gene sequence: CDR1 SGDLS, CDR2 YYNGEE. The CDR3 nucleotides read TGTGCCAGCAGCCCCCGCGGGGGGCGAACAAACTCCTACAATGAGCAGTTCTTC. This encodes CASSPRGGRTNSYNEQFF.

Here the CDR3 reads CASSLGSGLADNEQFF. The CDR3 nucleotides read TGCGCCAGCAGCTTGGGGTCAGGACTAGCGGACAATGAGCAGTTCTTC. This chain links TRBV5-1 with TRBJ2-1, with TRBD2 matching over 10 bases. The CDR3 spans 16 residues. From germline, CDR1 is SGHRS and CDR2 YFSETQ. V lost 0 bases, J lost 5 bases, and 5 bases stayed unmatched.

The chain couples TRBV5-4 to TRBJ2-5; maybe TRBD1 (5 bases). Trimming left V 0 bases short and J 10 bases short, with 16 bases between. The CDR3 contains 14 residues. Germline values: CDR1 SGHNT, CDR2 YYREEE (reference sequence). The CDR3 reads CASSLGGSLRDQYF. DNA for the CDR3: TGTGCCAGCAGCTTGGGGGGCAGTCTCCGAGACCAGTACTTC. The full variable domain, its missing parts supplied by reference TRBV5-4 and TRBJ2-5, is ETGVTQSPTHLIKTRGQQVTLRCSSQSGHNTVSWYQQALGQGPQFIFQYYREEENGRGNFPPRFSGLQFPNYSSELNVNALELDDSALYLCASSLGGSLRDQYFGPGTRLLVL.

The V gene is TRBV15, the J gene TRBJ2-2; D might be TRBD2 (5 bases). The V end was cut by 0 bases, the J end by 1 base, with 6 bases between. The CDR3 sequence is 15 residues long. Germline V CDR1 and CDR2: LNHNV, YYDKDF (reference sequence). CDR3 sequence (DNA): TGTGCCACCAGCAGAGAACGGGGGAACACCGGGGAGCTGTTTTTT. Protein sequence: CATSRERGNTGELFF. Full variable domain (outside the CDR3, taken from reference TRBV15 and TRBJ2-2): DAMVIQNPRYQVTQFGKPVTLSCSQTLNHNVMYWYQQKSSQAPKLLFHYYDKDFNNEADTPDNFQSRRPNTSFCFLDIRSPGLGDTAMYLCATSRERGNTGELFFGEGSRLTVL.

The chain links TRBV10-3 to TRBJ1-3; D is unclear. The CDR3 covers 15 residues. Deletions cut 4 bases from V and 0 bases from J, with 10 bases between. CDR1 is ENHRY and CDR2 is SYGVKD in the germline V gene. CDR3 amino acids: CAISGSGVSGNTIYF. The CDR3 DNA is TGTGCCATCAGTGGCTCAGGAGTCTCTGGAAACACCATATATTTT.

The V gene is TRBV11-1, the J gene TRBJ2-3; D is perhaps TRBD1 (5 bases). Trimming stripped 2 bases from V and 2 bases from J, with 14 bases between. The CDR3 runs to 16 residues. Germline CDR1 reads SGHAT; CDR2 reads FQDESV (reference sequence). CDR3: CASSLPGLIDTDTQYF. The CDR3 nucleotides are TGTGCCAGCAGCTTACCAGGGCTTATCGACACAGATACGCAGTATTTT. Looking up the rest from reference TRBV11-1 and TRBJ2-3 gives the full variable domain: EAEVAQSPRYKITEKSQAVAFWCDPISGHATLYWYRQILGQGPELLVQFQDESVVDDSQLPKDRFSAERLKGVDSTLKIQPAELGDSAMYLCASSLPGLIDTDTQYFGPGTRLTVL.

This rearrangement joins TRBV9 to TRBJ2-1; D perhaps matches TRBD1 (5 bases). The V end was cut by 4 bases, the J end by 3 bases, with 14 bases between. Germline CDR1 and CDR2: SGDLS and YYNGEE. CDR3 length: 15 residues. The CDR3 here is CASSPRWQGYNEQFF. The CDR3 nucleotides read TGTGCCAGCAGCCCCCGATGGCAGGGCTACAATGAGCAGTTCTTC. Variable domain in full (rest from reference TRBV9 and TRBJ2-1): DSGVTQTPKHLITATGQRVTLRCSPRSGDLSVYWYQQSLDQGLQFLIQYYNGEERAKGNILERFSAQQFPDLHSELNLSSLELGDSALYFCASSPRWQGYNEQFFGPGTRLTVL.